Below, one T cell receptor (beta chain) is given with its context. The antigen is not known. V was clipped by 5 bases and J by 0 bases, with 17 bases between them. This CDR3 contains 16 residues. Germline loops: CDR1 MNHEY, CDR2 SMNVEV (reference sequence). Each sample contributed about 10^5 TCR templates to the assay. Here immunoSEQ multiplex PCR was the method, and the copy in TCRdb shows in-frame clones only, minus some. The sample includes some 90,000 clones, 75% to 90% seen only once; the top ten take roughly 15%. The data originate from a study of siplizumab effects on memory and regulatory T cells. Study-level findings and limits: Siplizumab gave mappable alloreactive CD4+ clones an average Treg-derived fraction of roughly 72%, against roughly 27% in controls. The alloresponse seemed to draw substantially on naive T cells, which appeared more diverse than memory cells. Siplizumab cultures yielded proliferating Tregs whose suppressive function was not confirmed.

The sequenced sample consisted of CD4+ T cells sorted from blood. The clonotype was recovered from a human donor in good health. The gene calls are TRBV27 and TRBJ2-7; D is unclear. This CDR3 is CASSRARTVLSYEQYF. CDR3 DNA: TGTGCCAGCAGTAGGGCCCGGACGGTTCTCTCCTACGAGCAGTACTTC.